These 14 T cell receptor beta chains were all obtained from the same sample, sequenced in a study of Ad26.COV2.S vaccination and SARS-CoV-2 variants. TCRdb's table, derived via immunoSEQ multiplex PCR, lists solely in-frame clones and lacks some. Among about 450,000 clones listed, nearly 90% were seen once. Treatment reported: 15 to 20 received Ad26.COV2.S at low or high dose, single or two shots; about 5 received placebo; per-sample allocation not given. The samples date from day 63 after the first vaccine or placebo injection. This sample comprised peripheral blood, obtained in a trial of Ad26.COV2.S vaccine versus placebo. All receptors derive from a person between 18 and 65 years old who received the Ad26.COV2.S COVID-19 vaccine or a placebo.

V is TRBV5-1 and J is TRBJ2-5; possible D gene TRBD2, 6 bases. The CDR3 consists of 15 residues. The germline V gene has CDR1 SGHRS and CDR2 YFSETQ. Trimming pared 0 bases from V and 4 bases from J, leaving 13 bases between. CDR3 loop: CASSLAGAWGETQYF. In DNA form, the CDR3 reads TGCGCCAGCAGCTTGGCGGGAGCTTGGGGAGAGACCCAGTACTTC.

CDR3 amino acids: CASSQQYQETQYF. Written as DNA, the CDR3 is TGTGCCAGCAGCCAGCAGTACCAAGAGACCCAGTACTTC. This rearrangement joins TRBV11-1 to TRBJ2-5; the D is unclear. Trimming shortened V by 5 bases and J by 0 bases, and 7 bases separated the two germline ends. Germline CDR1 and CDR2: SGHAT and FQDESV (reference sequence). The CDR3 extends over 13 amino acids.

This clone was seen only once. The gene calls are TRBV5-1 and TRBJ1-2; D is possibly TRBD1 (5 bases). The CDR3 contains 16 residues. Between the trimmed V and J ends, which lost 3 bases and 0 bases, there was a span of 15 bases. Germline V gene lookup returns CDR1 SGHRS and CDR2 YFSETQ. The CDR3 loop reads CASSSGRDRSNYGYTF. The CDR3 DNA is TGCGCCAGCAGCTCCGGTCGGGACCGGTCTAACTATGGCTACACCTTC.

J is TRBJ2-7 and V is TRBV19; D gene unclear. CDR1 LNHDA and CDR2 SQIVND come from the germline V gene (reference sequence). The CDR3 contains 15 residues. V lost 3 bases and J lost 0, with 12 bases in between. CDR3: CASSISLMGSYEQYF. In DNA form, the CDR3 reads TGTGCCAGTAGTATTAGTTTGATGGGCTCCTACGAGCAGTACTTC.

The rearrangement joins TRBV18 to TRBJ2-1; 14 nucleotides line up with TRBD2. V shed 5 bases, J shed 0 bases, and the junction held 9 bases outside the gene matches. Germline lookup yields CDR1 KGHSH and CDR2 LQKENI. The CDR3 sequence is 19 residues long. The CDR3 spells CASSKGLAGVGSSYNEQFF. For the CDR3, the DNA is TGTGCCAGCTCAAAGGGACTAGCGGGAGTCGGGAGCTCCTACAATGAGCAGTTCTTC. Filled out from reference TRBV18 and TRBJ2-1, the complete variable domain reads NAGVMQNPRHLVRRRGQEARLRCSPMKGHSHVYWYRQLPEEGLKFMVYLQKENIIDESGMPKERFSAEFPKEGPSILRIQQVVRGDSAAYFCASSKGLAGVGSSYNEQFFGPGTRLTVL.

The chain is built from TRBV24-1 and TRBJ1-6; 8 positions agree with TRBD1. The CDR3 has 16 amino acids. CDR1 is KGHDR and CDR2 is SFDVKD in the germline V gene. With 2 bases clipped from V and 8 bases from J, the junction kept 7 bases outside the gene matches. Here the CDR3 reads CATSDSGQGRDSPLHF. The CDR3 nucleotides read TGTGCCACCAGTGATTCTGGACAGGGAAGGGATTCACCCCTCCACTTT.

V gene TRBV12-5 combines with J gene TRBJ1-1; the D gene is possibly TRBD1 (5 bases). The CDR3 has 15 residues. V shed 5 bases and J shed 1 base, with 14 bases lying between them. The germline V gene has CDR1 LGHNT and CDR2 FRNRAP. CDR3 bases: TGTGCTAGTGGTCCGCCCGGGGGACGGAACACTGAAGCTTTCTTT. Encoded protein: CASGPPGGRNTEAFF.

The CDR3 reads CASSPGQPGYQETQYF. CDR3 nucleotide sequence: TGCGCCAGCAGCCCGGGACAGCCTGGGTACCAAGAGACCCAGTACTTC. The chain employs TRBV5-1 and TRBJ2-5; the match to TRBD1 covers 7 bases. The CDR3 spans 16 residues. Germline CDR1 is SGHRS and CDR2 is YFSETQ. V lost 4 bases, J lost 0 bases, and 9 bases stayed unmatched.

The rearrangement links TRBV2 to TRBJ2-1; no definite D call. In germline, CDR1 is SNHLY, CDR2 FYNNEI. The CDR3 sequence is 14 residues long. V was shortened by 7 bases and J by 5 bases, with 15 bases between the two germline ends. As DNA, the CDR3 is TGTGCCAGCATATCACCCCGGTGGAACAATGAGCAGTTCTTC. Its translation is CASISPRWNNEQFF.

CDR3 loop: CASSVGGGRLADTQYF. CDR3 DNA sequence: TGTGCCAGCAGCGTAGGGGGCGGGAGGTTGGCAGATACGCAGTATTTT. V and J are TRBV9 and TRBJ2-3; 8 bases align to TRBD2. The length of the CDR3 is 16 residues. V trimming: 0 bases; J trimming: 4 bases; junction bases outside the gene matches: 7. Germline CDR1 and CDR2: SGDLS and YYNGEE.

J is TRBJ2-7 and V is TRBV5-1, with 7 nucleotides matching TRBD1. Germline trimming cut 3 bases from V and 1 base from J; bases unmatched to any gene: 7. This CDR3 region has 15 residues. Germline V gene data show CDR1 as SGHRS and CDR2 as YFSETQ. This CDR3 reads CASSSRGTASYEQYF. CDR3 nucleotides: TGCGCCAGCAGCTCGAGGGGGACAGCGTCCTACGAGCAGTACTTC.

V usage is TRBV11-2 and J usage is TRBJ2-1; the match to TRBD2 covers 11 bases. Unmatched junction bases numbered 6, after V lost 4 bases and J lost 4 bases. The CDR3 is 16 amino acids. CDR1 is SGHAT, CDR2 FQNNGV, per germline. In DNA, the CDR3 is TGTGCCAGCAGCTCCCTCCGGACTAGCGGGTACAATGAGCAGTTCTTC. Protein: CASSSLRTSGYNEQFF.

This clone has a single count. This chain links TRBV6-5 with TRBJ1-6; D ambiguous. The V gene's germline CDR1 is MNHEY and CDR2 SVGAGI. The CDR3 has 15 residues. The ends were cut back, 2 bases at V and 10 bases at J, with 15 bases in the middle. The DNA of the CDR3 is TGTGCCAGCAGTTACGCCCCAACTGTGAGCTCACCCCTCCACTTT. Its translation is CASSYAPTVSSPLHF.

This rearrangement joins TRBV28 to TRBJ2-2; D perhaps matches TRBD2 (5 bases). V lost 2 bases and J 7 bases, leaving 5 bases between the germline ends. There are 12 residues in the CDR3. Germline CDR1 reads MDHEN; CDR2 reads SYDVKM. CDR3 sequence reads: CASSLRGGELFF. The CDR3 DNA reads TGTGCCAGCAGTTTACGGGGCGGGGAGCTGTTTTTT.